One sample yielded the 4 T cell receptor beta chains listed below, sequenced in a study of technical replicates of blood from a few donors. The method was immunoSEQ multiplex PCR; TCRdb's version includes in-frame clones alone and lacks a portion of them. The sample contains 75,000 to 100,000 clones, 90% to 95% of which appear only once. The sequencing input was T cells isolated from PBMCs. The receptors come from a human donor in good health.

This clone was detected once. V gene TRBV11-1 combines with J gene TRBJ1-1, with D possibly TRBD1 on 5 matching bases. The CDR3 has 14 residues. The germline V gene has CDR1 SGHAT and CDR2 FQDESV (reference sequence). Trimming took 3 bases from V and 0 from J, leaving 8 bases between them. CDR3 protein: CASSLTDMNTEAFF. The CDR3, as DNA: TGTGCCAGCAGCTTGACAGATATGAACACTGAAGCTTTCTTT.

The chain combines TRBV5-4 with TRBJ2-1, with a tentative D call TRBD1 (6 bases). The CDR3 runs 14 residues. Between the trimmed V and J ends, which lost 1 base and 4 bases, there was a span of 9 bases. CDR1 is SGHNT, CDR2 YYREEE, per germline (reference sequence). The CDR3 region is CASSLWTVYNEQFF. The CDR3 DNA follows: TGTGCCAGCAGCTTGTGGACAGTATACAATGAGCAGTTCTTC.

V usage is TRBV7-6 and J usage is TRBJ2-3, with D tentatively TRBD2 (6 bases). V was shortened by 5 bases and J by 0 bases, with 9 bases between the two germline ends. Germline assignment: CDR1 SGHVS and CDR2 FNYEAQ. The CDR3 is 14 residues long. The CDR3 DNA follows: TGTGCCAGCAGCCCGGGGACTAGCACAGATACGCAGTATTTT. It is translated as CASSPGTSTDTQYF.

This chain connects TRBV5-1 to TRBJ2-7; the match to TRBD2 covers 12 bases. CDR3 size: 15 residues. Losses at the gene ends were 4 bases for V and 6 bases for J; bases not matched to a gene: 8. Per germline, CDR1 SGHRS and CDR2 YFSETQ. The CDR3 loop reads CASSEPSSGRGEQYF. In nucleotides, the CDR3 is TGCGCCAGCAGCGAACCCTCTAGCGGGAGGGGCGAGCAGTACTTC.